The source of this TCR beta chain is a study of cytomegalovirus exposure and HLA in healthy donors. Study conclusions and caveats: Fewer N-insertions (relative to the 666-donor mean) were reportedly seen in an Asian-associated ancestry cluster in a later analysis. In a later analysis, the majority of CMV-associated beta chains seemingly showed HLA restriction.

Germline values: CDR1 MNHEY, CDR2 SVGAGI. Trimming removed 6 bases from V and 2 bases from J; junction bases left unmatched: 1. This CDR3 has 13 residues. With 60 Vbeta and 13 Jbeta primers, the PCR was carried out. The data were produced by immunoSEQ multiplex PCR, yet TCRdb's version contains in-frame clones alone and is incomplete. This table has 95,000 to 120,000 clones, 67% appearing once. About this clone: As yet, its antigen is unknown.

The sequence came from a young man in good health and CMV-seropositive. The chain is built from TRBV6-5 and TRBJ1-5; 7 bases agree with TRBD1. The specimen sequenced was PBMCs. The DNA for the CDR3 is TGTGCCAGCAGCGGGACAGGCAATCAGCCCCAGCATTTT. Protein product: CASSGTGNQPQHF.